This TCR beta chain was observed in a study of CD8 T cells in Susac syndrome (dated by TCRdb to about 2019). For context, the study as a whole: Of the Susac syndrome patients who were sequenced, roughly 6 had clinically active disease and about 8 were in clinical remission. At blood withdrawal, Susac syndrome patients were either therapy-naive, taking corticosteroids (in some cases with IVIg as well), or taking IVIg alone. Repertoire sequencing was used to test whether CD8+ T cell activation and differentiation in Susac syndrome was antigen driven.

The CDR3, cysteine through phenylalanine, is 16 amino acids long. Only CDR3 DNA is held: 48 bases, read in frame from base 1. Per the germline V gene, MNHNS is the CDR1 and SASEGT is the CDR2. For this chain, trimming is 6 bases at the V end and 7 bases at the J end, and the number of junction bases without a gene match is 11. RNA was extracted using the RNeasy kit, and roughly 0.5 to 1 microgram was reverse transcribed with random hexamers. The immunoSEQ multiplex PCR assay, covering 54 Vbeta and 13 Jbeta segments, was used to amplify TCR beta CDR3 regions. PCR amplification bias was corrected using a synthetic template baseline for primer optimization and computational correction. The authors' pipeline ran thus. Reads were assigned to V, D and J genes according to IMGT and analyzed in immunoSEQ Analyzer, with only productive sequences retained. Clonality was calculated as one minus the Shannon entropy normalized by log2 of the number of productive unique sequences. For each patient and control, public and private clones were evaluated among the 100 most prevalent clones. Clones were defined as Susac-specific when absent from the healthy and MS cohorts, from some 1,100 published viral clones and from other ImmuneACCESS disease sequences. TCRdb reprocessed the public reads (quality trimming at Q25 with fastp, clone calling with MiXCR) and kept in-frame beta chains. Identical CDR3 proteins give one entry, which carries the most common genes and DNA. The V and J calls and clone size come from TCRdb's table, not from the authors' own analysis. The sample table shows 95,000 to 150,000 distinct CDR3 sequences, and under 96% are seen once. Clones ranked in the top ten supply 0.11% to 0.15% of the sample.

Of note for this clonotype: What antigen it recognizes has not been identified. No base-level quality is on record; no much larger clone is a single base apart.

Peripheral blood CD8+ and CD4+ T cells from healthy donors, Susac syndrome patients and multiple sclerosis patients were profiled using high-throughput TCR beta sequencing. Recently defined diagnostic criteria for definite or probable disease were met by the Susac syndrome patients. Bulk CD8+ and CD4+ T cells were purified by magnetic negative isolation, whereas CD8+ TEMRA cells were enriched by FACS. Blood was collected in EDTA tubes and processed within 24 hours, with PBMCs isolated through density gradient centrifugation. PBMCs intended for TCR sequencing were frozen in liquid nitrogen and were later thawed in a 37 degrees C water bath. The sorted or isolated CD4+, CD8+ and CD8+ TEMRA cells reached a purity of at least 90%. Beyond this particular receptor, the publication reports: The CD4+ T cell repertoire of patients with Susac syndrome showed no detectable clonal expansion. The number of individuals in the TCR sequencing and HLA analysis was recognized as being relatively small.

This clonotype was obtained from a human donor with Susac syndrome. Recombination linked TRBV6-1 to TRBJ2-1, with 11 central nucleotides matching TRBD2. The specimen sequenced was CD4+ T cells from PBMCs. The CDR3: CASRELEGLAANEQFF. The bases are TGTGCCAGCAGGGAGCTTGAGGGACTAGCGGCTAATGAGCAGTTCTTC.